This is a list of T cell receptor beta chains from one sample in a study of CD8 T cells in Susac syndrome. Each CDR3 protein is one row after TCRdb ran MiXCR on the immunoSEQ multiplex PCR reads. The data show fewer than 350,000 distinct CDR3 sequences, about 82% seen once. Source material: CD8+ T cells from PBMCs. The receptors were sampled from a human donor with multiple sclerosis. CDR3s include the opening cysteine and the closing phenylalanine or tryptophan. D genes are given only for firm matches. Clone sizes are given selectively: once, few, many, or a class where the clone is expanded.

cdr3_aa,cdr3_nt,v_call,d_call,clone_size,j_call
CAWSDYSEAFF,TGTGCCTGGAGCGATTATTCTGAAGCTTTCTTT,TRBV30,NA,NA,TRBJ1-1
CASSPEAGGPSGTQYF,TGTGCCAGCAGCCCAGAAGCGGGAGGCCCGTCCGGTACGCAGTATTTT,TRBV4-2,TRBD2,NA,TRBJ2-3
CSARDYAGPTEASF,TGCAGTGCTAGAGATTATGCAGGGCCCACTGAAGCTTCCTTT,TRBV20-1,NA,NA,TRBJ1-1
CASSRDDQNTGELFF,TGTGCCAGCTCCCGCGACGACCAGAACACCGGGGAGCTGTTTTTT,TRBV18,NA,NA,TRBJ2-2
CASSARTRLQQYF,TGTGCCAGCAGCGCCCGGACACGTCTACAGCAGTACTTC,TRBV13,NA,NA,TRBJ2-7
CASRGGHGETQYF,TGTGCCAGCAGAGGGGGTCATGGAGAGACCCAGTACTTC,TRBV2,NA,NA,TRBJ2-5
CAWKLAGGSPYEQYF,TGTGCCTGGAAACTAGCGGGAGGATCCCCCTACGAGCAGTACTTC,TRBV30,TRBD2,NA,TRBJ2-7
CASSQDGEVAGDYGYTF,TGTGCCAGCAGCCAAGATGGGGAGGTCGCAGGGGATTATGGCTACACCTTC,TRBV3-1,NA,NA,TRBJ1-2
CASRHTRTGADEQYF,TGTGCCAGCAGACATACAAGGACAGGGGCCGACGAGCAGTACTTC,TRBV7-9,TRBD1,NA,TRBJ2-7
CASSLFQDKTDTQYF,TGTGCCAGCAGCTTATTTCAGGACAAAACAGATACGCAGTATTTT,TRBV11-1,NA,NA,TRBJ2-3
CASSWLGHYEQYF,TGCGCCAGCAGTTGGCTCGGACATTACGAGCAGTACTTC,TRBV5-1,NA,few,TRBJ2-7
CASSEDRVSNYGYTF,TGCGCCAGCAGCGAGGACAGGGTTTCTAACTATGGCTACACCTTC,TRBV4-3,TRBD1,NA,TRBJ1-2
CASSLHFSENNEQFF,TGTGCTAGCAGCTTACATTTTAGCGAAAACAATGAGCAGTTCTTC,TRBV7-7,NA,NA,TRBJ2-1
CASSPSILVEQYF,TGTGCCAGCAGTCCCTCGATCTTGGTCGAGCAGTACTTC,TRBV28,NA,NA,TRBJ2-7
CASSYSSEFTEAFF,TGTGCCAGCAGTTACTCGTCTGAATTCACTGAAGCTTTCTTT,TRBV6-2/TRBV6-3,NA,NA,TRBJ1-1
CSATGTGASYEQYF,TGCAGTGCTACCGGGACAGGGGCCTCCTACGAGCAGTACTTC,TRBV20-1,TRBD1,NA,TRBJ2-7
CASSYPPRIQHNEQFF,TGTGCCAGCAGTTACCCACCCAGAATTCAGCACAATGAGCAGTTCTTC,TRBV6-2/TRBV6-3,NA,few,TRBJ2-1
CASSTRDREDEQYF,TGTGCCAGTAGTACGCGGGACAGGGAGGACGAGCAGTACTTC,TRBV19,TRBD1,once,TRBJ2-7
CASSPTKLAGGGEQFF,TGTGCCAGCAGCCCTACAAAATTAGCGGGAGGGGGTGAGCAGTTCTTC,TRBV14,TRBD2,once,TRBJ2-1
CASSPLVVQYYGYTF,TGTGCCAGCAGTCCTCTCGTGGTGCAGTACTATGGCTACACCTTC,TRBV28,NA,NA,TRBJ1-2
CASSYSGTGDYGYTF,TGTGCCAGCAGTTACTCTGGGACAGGGGACTATGGCTACACCTTC,TRBV6-5,TRBD1,few,TRBJ1-2
CASSQAGTSGGVFPDTQYF,TGTGCCAGCAGCCAAGCCGGGACTAGCGGGGGTGTGTTCCCAGATACGCAGTATTTT,TRBV3-1,TRBD2,NA,TRBJ2-3
CASSLVFLERDTQYF,TGTGCCAGCAGCTTAGTCTTCCTAGAGAGGGATACGCAGTATTTT,TRBV13,NA,few,TRBJ2-3
CASSKGDRVTDTQYF,TGTGCCAGCAGCAAAGGGGACAGGGTTACAGATACGCAGTATTTT,TRBV21-1,NA,NA,TRBJ2-3
CASSHRPGPSNEKLFF,TGCGCCAGCAGCCATAGGCCGGGACCGAGTAATGAAAAACTGTTTTTT,TRBV4-3,NA,NA,TRBJ1-4
CASSPSRDRVQGETQYF,TGCGCCAGCAGCCCGTCCCGGGACAGGGTTCAAGGGGAGACCCAGTACTTC,TRBV5-1,TRBD1,NA,TRBJ2-5
CATSLQGGTGELFF,TGTGCCACCAGCCTGCAGGGCGGGACCGGGGAGCTGTTTTTT,TRBV24-1,NA,NA,TRBJ2-2
CASSLAGSVALNTEAFF,TGCGCCAGCAGCTTGGCGGGGTCGGTGGCCCTTAACACTGAAGCTTTCTTT,TRBV5-1,NA,NA,TRBJ1-1
CASSPGPQTGFHMNTEAFF,TGTGCCAGCAGCCCGGGACCCCAGACGGGGTTCCACATGAACACTGAAGCTTTCTTT,TRBV7-9,NA,NA,TRBJ1-1
CASSQSEARLAGNEQFF,TGCGCCAGCAGCCAAAGTGAAGCTAGGCTAGCGGGCAATGAGCAGTTCTTC,TRBV4-3,TRBD2,NA,TRBJ2-1
CASSPGRGGYGYTF,TGTGCCAGCAGTCCCGGCAGGGGCGGCTATGGCTACACCTTC,TRBV6-5,NA,NA,TRBJ1-2
CSVEDRLSSSYEQYF,TGCAGCGTTGAAGATCGACTCTCGAGCTCCTACGAGCAGTACTTC,TRBV29-1,NA,NA,TRBJ2-7